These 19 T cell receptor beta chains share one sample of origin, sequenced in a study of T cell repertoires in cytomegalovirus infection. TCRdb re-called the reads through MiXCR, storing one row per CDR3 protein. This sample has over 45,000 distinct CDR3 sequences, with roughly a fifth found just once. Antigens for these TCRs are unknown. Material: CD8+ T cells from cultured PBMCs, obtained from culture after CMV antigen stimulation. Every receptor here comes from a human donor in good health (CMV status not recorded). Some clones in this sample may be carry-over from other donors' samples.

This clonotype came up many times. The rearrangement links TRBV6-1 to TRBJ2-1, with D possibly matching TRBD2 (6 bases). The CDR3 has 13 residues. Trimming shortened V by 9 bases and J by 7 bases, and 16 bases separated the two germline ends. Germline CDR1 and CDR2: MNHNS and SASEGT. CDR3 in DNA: TGTGCCAGTACGGAGCTAGGAGGGAATGAGCAGTTCTTC. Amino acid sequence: CASTELGGNEQFF.

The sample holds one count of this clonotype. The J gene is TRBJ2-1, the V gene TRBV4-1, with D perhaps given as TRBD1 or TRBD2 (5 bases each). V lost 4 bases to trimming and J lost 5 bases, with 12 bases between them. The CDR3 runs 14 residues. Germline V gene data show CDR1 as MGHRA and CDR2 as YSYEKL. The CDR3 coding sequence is TGCGCCAGCAGCCTTCACCGGGGCAACAATGAGCAGTTCTTC. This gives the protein CASSLHRGNNEQFF.

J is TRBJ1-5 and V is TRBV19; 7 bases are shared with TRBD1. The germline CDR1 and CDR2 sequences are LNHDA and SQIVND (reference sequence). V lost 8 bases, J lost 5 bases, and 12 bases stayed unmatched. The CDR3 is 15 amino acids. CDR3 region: CASRETGRMYQPQHF. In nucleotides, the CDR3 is TGTGCCAGTCGAGAGACAGGGAGAATGTATCAGCCCCAGCATTTT.

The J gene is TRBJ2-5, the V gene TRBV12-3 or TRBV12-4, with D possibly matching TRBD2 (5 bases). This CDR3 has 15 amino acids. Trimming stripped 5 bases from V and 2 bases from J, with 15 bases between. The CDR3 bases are TGTGCCAGCAGTGCCTACTCTCGGACTCAAGAGACCCAGTACTTC. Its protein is CASSAYSRTQETQYF.

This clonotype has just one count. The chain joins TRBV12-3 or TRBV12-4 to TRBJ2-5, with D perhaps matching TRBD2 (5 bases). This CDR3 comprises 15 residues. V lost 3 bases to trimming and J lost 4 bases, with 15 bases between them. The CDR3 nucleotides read TGTGCCAGCAGTTTTTTGGGCCTCCGGGGAGAGACCCAGTACTTC. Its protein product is CASSFLGLRGETQYF.

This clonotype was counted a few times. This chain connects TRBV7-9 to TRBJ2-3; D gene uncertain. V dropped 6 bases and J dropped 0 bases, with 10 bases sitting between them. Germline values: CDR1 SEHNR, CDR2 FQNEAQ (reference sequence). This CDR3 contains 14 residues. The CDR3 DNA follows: TGTGCCAGCAGACGGGTGGTGAGCACAGATACGCAGTATTTT. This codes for CASRRVVSTDTQYF.

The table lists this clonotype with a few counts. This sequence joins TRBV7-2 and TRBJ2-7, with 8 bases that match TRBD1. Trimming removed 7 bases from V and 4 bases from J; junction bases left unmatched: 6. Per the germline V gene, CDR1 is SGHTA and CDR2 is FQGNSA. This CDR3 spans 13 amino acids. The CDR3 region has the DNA TGTGCCAGCACCTGGGGACAGGAATACGAGCAGTACTTC. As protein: CASTWGQEYEQYF. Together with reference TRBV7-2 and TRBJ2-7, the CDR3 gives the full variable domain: GAGVSQSPSNKVTEKGKDVELRCDPISGHTALYWYRQSLGQGLEFLIYFQGNSAPDKSGLPSDRFSAERTGGSVSTLTIQRTQQEDSAVYLCASTWGQEYEQYFGPGTRLTVT.

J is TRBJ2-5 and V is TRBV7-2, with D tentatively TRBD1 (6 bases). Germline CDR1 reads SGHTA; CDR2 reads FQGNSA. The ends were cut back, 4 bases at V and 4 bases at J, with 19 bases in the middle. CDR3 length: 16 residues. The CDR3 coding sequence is TGTGCCAGCAGCTGGATGGTTTGGGGGCGCGGAGAGACCCAGTACTTC. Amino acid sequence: CASSWMVWGRGETQYF.

The CDR3 bases are TGTGCCATCAAGCAGGGACACCAAATCACCTACGAGCAGTACTTC. This translates into CAIKQGHQITYEQYF. This chain links TRBV12-3 or TRBV12-4 with TRBJ2-7, with D possibly being TRBD1 (6 bases). CDR3 length: 15 amino acids. The germline V and J ends were trimmed by 10 bases and 2 bases, with 21 bases remaining between them.

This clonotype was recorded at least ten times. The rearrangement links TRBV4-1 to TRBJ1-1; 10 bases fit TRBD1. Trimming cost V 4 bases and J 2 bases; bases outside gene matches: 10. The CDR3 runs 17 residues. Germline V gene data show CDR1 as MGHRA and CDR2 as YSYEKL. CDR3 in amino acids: CASSPRDRGILNTEAFF. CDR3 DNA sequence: TGCGCCAGCAGCCCCCGGGACAGGGGAATTTTAAACACTGAAGCTTTCTTT.

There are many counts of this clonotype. The chain's CDR3 is CASSPWTFSTYEQYF. Written as DNA, the CDR3 is TGTGCCAGCAGCCCCTGGACCTTTTCTACCTACGAGCAGTACTTC. This sequence joins TRBV7-9 and TRBJ2-7; D is unclear. Trimming stripped 5 bases from V and 2 bases from J, with 16 bases between. Per the germline V gene, CDR1 is SEHNR and CDR2 is FQNEAQ (reference sequence). CDR3 size: 15 residues.

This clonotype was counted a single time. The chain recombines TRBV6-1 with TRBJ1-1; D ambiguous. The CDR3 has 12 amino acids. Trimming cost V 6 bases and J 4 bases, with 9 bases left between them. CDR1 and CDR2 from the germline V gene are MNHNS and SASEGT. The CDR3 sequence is CASRPSPTEAFF. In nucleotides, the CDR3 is TGTGCCAGCAGACCGAGCCCCACTGAAGCTTTCTTT.

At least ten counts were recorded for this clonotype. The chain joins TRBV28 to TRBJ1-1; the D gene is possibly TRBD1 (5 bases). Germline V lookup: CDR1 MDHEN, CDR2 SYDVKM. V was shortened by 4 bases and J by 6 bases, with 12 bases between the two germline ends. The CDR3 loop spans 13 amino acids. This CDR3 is CASSSDGGPEAFF. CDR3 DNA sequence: TGTGCCAGCAGTTCCGATGGGGGACCTGAAGCTTTCTTT.

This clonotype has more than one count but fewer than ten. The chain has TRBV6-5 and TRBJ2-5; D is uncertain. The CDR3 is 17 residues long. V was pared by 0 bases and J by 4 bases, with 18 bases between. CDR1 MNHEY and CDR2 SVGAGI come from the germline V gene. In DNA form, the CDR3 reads TGTGCCAGCAGTTACTCCCATTATGACAACTTTCGAGAGACCCAGTACTTC. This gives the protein CASSYSHYDNFRETQYF.

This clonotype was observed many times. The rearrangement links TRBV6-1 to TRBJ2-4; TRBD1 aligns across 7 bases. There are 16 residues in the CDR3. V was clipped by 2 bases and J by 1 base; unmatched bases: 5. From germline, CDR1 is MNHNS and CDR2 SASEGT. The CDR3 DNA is TGTGCCAGCAGTGAACTAGGGGGACAGGCCAAAAACATTCAGTACTTC. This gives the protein CASSELGGQAKNIQYF.

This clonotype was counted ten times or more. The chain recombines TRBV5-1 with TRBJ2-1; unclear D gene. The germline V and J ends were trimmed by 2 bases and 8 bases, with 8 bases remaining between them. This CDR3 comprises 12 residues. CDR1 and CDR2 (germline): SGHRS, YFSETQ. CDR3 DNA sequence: TGCGCCAGCAGCTTTCGAGACTATGAGCAGTTCTTC. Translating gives CASSFRDYEQFF.

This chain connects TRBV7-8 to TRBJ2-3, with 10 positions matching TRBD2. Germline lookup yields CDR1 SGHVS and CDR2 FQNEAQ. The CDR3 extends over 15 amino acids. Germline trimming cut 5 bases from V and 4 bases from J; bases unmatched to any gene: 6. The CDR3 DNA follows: TGTGCCAGCAGCCTCCGGACTAGCGGAGCAGATACGCAGTATTTT. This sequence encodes CASSLRTSGADTQYF.

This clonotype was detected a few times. DNA of the CDR3: TGTGCCAGCAGCACTTCAGGGGGCAGGACCGGGGAGCTGTTTTTT. Protein sequence: CASSTSGGRTGELFF. The rearrangement joins TRBV7-6 to TRBJ2-2; the match to TRBD1 covers 8 bases. The CDR3 loop spans 15 amino acids. Germline CDR1 and CDR2: SGHVS and FNYEAQ. Unmatched junction bases numbered 7, after V lost 5 bases and J lost 5 bases.

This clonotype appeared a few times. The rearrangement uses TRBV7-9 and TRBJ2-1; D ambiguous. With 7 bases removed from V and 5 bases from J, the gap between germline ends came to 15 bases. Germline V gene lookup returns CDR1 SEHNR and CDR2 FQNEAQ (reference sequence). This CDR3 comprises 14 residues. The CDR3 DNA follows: TGTGCCAGCACTCCCGACTCCGCCAACAATGAGCAGTTCTTC. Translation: CASTPDSANNEQFF.